Reported below is one TCR beta chain. This record comes from a study of shared clonotypes between healthy human individuals. Germline V CDR1 and CDR2: MNHEY, SVGAGI. V dropped 6 bases and J dropped 9 bases, with 20 bases sitting between them. The CDR3 is 15 amino acids. The method was immunoSEQ multiplex PCR; TCRdb's version includes in-frame clones alone and lacks a portion of them. The sample carries about 680,000 clones, 72% recorded once. The gene calls are TRBV6-5 and TRBJ1-4; D remains ambiguous. The sample was memory CD4+ T cells sorted from blood. Documented subset: CD45RA-negative fraction. The TCR comes from a woman in her twenties or thirties in good health. The CDR3 protein is CASSRVLGWEQKLFF. The CDR3 coding sequence is TGTGCCAGCAGCCGCGTCTTGGGGTGGGAACAAAAACTGTTTTTT.